This T cell receptor (beta chain) was profiled in a study of cytomegalovirus exposure and HLA in healthy donors. PCR used 60 Vbeta primers and 13 Jbeta primers. The assay was immunoSEQ multiplex PCR, and TCRdb's table has in-frame clones only and misses some. The data show about 170,000 clones, less than 75% seen once. This CDR3 is built from 15 residues. Germline V gene lookup returns CDR1 SQVTM and CDR2 ANQGSEA. V was clipped by 3 bases and J by 3 bases, with 16 bases between them. Sequencing was carried out using PBMCs. This TCR was sampled from a girl aged 5-17 years in good health and CMV-seronegative. This chain connects TRBV29-1 to TRBJ2-3; no definite D call. The CDR3 DNA follows: TGCAGCGTTGATCTAGACCGTAGTAGGACAGATACGCAGTATTTT. It translates to CSVDLDRSRTDTQYF.